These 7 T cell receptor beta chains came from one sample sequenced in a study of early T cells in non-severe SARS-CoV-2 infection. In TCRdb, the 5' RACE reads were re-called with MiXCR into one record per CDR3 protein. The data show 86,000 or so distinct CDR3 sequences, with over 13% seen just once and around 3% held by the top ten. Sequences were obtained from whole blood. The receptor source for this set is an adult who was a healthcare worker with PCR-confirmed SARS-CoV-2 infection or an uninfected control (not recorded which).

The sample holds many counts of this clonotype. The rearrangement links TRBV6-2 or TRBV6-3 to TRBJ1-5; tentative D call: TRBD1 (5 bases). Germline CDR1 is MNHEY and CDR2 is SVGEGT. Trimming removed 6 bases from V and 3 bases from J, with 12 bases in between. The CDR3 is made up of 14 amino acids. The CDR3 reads CASSRGTVNQPQHF. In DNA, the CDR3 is TGTGCCAGCAGCCGCGGGACGGTCAATCAGCCCCAGCATTTT.

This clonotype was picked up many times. The CDR3 bases are TGTGCCAGCAGTGAAACCAGGGGGAGTAATCAGCCCCAGCATTTT. It specifies CASSETRGSNQPQHF. The V and J genes are TRBV2 and TRBJ1-5; 7 bases fit TRBD1. The V and J ends lost 2 bases and 4 bases, in that order; junction bases with no gene match: 5. Germline V gives CDR1 SNHLY, CDR2 FYNNEI. CDR3 length equals 15 residues. The full variable domain, in which reference TRBV2 and TRBJ1-5 provide the parts outside the CDR3, is EPEVTQTPSHQVTQMGQEVILRCVPISNHLYFYWYRQILGQKVEFLVSFYNNEISEKSEIFDDQFSVERPDGSNFTLKIRSTKLEDSAMYFCASSETRGSNQPQHFGDGTRLSIL.

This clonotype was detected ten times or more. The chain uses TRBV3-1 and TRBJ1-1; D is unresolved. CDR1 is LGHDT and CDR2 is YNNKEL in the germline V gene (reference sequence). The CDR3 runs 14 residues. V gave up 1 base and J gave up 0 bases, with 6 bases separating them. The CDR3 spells CASSQGTMNTEAFF. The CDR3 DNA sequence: TGTGCCAGCAGCCAAGGTACCATGAACACTGAAGCTTTCTTT.

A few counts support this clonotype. CDR3 amino acids: CASSIEGTDTQYF. CDR3 DNA: TGTGCCAGCAGCATCGAAGGCACAGATACGCAGTATTTT. This chain uses TRBV5-4 with TRBJ2-3; unclear D gene. There are 13 residues in the CDR3. CDR1 is SGHNT, CDR2 YYREEE, per germline (reference sequence). The V and J ends lost 4 bases and 1 base respectively, with 7 bases between them. The full variable domain, completed using reference TRBV5-4 and TRBJ2-3, is ETGVTQSPTHLIKTRGQQVTLRCSSQSGHNTVSWYQQALGQGPQFIFQYYREEENGRGNFPPRFSGLQFPNYSSELNVNALELDDSALYLCASSIEGTDTQYFGPGTRLTVL.

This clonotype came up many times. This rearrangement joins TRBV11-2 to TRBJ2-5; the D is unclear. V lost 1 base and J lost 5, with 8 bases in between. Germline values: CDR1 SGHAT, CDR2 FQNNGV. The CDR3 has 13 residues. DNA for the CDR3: TGTGCCAGCAGCTTAGTTAGGGTCGAGACCCAGTACTTC. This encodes CASSLVRVETQYF.

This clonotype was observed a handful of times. The CDR3 is CASSSLGSDMNTEAFF. DNA for the CDR3: TGTGCCAGCAGCTCGTTGGGGTCCGATATGAACACTGAAGCTTTCTTT. The rearrangement links TRBV11-2 to TRBJ1-1, with D unresolved. Trimming shortened V by 4 bases and J by 0 bases, and 15 bases separated the two germline ends. Germline assignment: CDR1 SGHAT and CDR2 FQNNGV. The CDR3 covers 16 residues.

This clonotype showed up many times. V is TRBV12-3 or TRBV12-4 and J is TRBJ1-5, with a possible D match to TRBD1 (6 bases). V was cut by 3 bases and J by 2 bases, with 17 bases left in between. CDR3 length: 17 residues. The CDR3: CASSFCPDRRCNQPQHF. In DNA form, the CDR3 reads TGTGCCAGCAGTTTCTGTCCCGACAGGAGATGCAATCAGCCCCAGCATTTT.